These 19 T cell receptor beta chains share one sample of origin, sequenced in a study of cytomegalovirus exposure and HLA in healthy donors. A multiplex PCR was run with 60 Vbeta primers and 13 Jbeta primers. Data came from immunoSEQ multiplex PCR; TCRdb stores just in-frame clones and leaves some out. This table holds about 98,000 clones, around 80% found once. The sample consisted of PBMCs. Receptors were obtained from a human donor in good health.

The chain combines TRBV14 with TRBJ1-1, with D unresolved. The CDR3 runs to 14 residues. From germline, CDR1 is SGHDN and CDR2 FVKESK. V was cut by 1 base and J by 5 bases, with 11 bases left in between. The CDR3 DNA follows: TGTGCCAGCAGCCAAGCTGCGGGAAGGACTGAAGCTTTCTTT. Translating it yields CASSQAAGRTEAFF.

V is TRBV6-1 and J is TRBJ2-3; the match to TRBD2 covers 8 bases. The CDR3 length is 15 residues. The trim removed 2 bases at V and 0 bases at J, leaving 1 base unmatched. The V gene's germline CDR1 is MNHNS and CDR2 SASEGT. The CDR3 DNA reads TGTGCCAGCAGTGAACAGCGGGGGAGCACAGATACGCAGTATTTT. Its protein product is CASSEQRGSTDTQYF.

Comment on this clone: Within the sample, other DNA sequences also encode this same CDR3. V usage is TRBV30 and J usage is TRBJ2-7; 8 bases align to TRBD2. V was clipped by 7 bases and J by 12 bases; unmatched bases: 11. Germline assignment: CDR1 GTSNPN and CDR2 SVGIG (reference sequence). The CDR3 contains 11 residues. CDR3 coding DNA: TGTGCCTCGGGGGGGGCGGGCCCCTTGTACTTC. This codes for CASGGAGPLYF. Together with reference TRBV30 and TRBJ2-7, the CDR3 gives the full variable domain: SQTIHQWPATLVQPVGSPLSLECTVEGTSNPNLYWYRQAAGRGLQLLFYSVGIGQISSEVPQNLSASRPQDRQFILSSKKLLLSDSGFYLCASGGAGPLYFGPGTRLTVT.

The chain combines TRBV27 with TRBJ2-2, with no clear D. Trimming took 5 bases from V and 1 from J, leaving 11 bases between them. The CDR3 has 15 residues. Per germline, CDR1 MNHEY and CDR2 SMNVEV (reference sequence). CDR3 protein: CASSPERGNTGELFF. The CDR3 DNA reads TGTGCCAGCAGTCCCGAACGCGGGAACACCGGGGAGCTGTTTTTT.

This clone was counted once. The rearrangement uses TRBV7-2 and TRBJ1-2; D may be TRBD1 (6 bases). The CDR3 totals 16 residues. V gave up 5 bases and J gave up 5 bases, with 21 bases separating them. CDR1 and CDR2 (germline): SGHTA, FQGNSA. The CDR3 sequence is CASSTRGGALLYGYTF. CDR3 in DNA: TGTGCCAGCAGCACCCGAGGGGGGGCCCTATTATATGGCTACACCTTC.

The DNA of the CDR3 is TGTGCCAGCTCACGAGCCGGACAGGGGATAGCCTACGAGCAGTACTTC. Translated, it gives CASSRAGQGIAYEQYF. J is TRBJ2-7 and V is TRBV18; 9 nucleotides match TRBD1. Looked up from germline, CDR1 is KGHSH and CDR2 is LQKENI. The CDR3 loop spans 16 amino acids. The ends lost 4 bases at V and 2 bases at J; junction bases unmatched: 9.

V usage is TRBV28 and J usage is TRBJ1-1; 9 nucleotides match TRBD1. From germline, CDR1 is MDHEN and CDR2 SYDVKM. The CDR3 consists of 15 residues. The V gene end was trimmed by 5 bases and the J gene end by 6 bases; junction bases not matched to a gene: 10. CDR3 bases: TGTGCCAGCAGTGCCACACAGGGGGCTTTGGCTGAAGCTTTCTTT. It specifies CASSATQGALAEAFF.

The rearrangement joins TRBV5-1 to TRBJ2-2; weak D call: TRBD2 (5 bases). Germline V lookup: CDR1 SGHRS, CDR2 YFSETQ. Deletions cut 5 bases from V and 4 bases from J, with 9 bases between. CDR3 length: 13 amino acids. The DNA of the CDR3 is TGCGCCAGCAGTTATGAGGGCACCGGGGAGCTGTTTTTT. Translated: CASSYEGTGELFF.

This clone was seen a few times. CDR3 sequence reads: CASSPGRATEAFF. The CDR3 bases are TGTGCCAGCAGCCCAGGCAGGGCAACTGAAGCTTTCTTT. The chain has TRBV7-9 and TRBJ1-1; a possible D gene is TRBD1 (5 bases). CDR3 length: 13 residues. The V end lost 5 bases, the J end lost 5 bases, and 12 bases lay between the germline ends. Germline V CDR1 and CDR2: SEHNR, FQNEAQ (reference sequence).

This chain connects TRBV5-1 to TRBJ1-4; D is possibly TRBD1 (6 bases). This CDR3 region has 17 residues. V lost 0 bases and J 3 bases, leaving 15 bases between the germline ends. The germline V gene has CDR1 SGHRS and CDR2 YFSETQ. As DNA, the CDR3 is TGCGCCAGCAGCTTGGGGACAGTTAAGTCAGCTAATGAAAAACTGTTTTTT. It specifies CASSLGTVKSANEKLFF.

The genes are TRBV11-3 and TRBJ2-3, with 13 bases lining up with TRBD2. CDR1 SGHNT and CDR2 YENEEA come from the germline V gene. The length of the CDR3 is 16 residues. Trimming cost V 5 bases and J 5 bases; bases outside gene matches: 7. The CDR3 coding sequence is TGTGCCAGCAGCATAGGACTAGCGGGAGCGGGAGATACGCAGTATTTT. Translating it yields CASSIGLAGAGDTQYF.

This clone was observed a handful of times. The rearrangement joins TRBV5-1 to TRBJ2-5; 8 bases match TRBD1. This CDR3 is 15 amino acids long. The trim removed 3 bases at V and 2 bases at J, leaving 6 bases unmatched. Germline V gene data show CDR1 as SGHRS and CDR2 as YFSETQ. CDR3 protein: CASSSQGARQETQYF. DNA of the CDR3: TGCGCCAGCAGCTCCCAGGGGGCAAGGCAAGAGACCCAGTACTTC.

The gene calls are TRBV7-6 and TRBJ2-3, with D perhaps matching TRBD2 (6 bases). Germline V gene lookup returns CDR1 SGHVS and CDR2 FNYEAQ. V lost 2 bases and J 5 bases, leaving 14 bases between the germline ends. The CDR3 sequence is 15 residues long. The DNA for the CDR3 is TGTGCCAGCAGCTTAAGTGATGGGGGGATAGATACGCAGTATTTT. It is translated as CASSLSDGGIDTQYF.

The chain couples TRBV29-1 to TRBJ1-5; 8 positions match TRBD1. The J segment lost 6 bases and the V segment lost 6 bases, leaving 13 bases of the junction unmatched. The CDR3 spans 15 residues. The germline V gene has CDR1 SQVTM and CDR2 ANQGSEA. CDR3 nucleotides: TGCAGCGTACTTACCGACAGGGGAGAGAGTCAGCCCCAGCATTTT. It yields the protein CSVLTDRGESQPQHF. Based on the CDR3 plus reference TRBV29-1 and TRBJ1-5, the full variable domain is SAVISQKPSRDICQRGTSLTIQCQVDSQVTMMFWYRQQPGQSLTLIATANQGSEATYESGFVIDKFPISRPNLTFSTLTVSNMSPEDSSIYLCSVLTDRGESQPQHFGDGTRLSIL.

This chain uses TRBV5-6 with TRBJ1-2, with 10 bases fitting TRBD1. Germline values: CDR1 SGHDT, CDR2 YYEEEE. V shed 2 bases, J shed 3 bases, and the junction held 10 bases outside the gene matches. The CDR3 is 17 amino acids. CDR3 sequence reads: CASSFRTGTGVYYGYTF. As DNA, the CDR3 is TGTGCCAGCAGCTTTAGGACGGGGACAGGGGTTTACTATGGCTACACCTTC.

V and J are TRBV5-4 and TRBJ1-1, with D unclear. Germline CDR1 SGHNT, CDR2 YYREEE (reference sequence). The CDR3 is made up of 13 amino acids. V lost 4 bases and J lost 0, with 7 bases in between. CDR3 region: CASSDTLNTEAFF. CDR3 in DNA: TGTGCCAGCAGCGATACATTGAACACTGAAGCTTTCTTT.

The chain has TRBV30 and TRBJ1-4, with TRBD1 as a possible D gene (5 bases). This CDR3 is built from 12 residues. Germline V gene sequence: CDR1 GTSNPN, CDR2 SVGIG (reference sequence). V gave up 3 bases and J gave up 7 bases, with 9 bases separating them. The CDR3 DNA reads TGTGCCTGGAGCACCGGGGGTGAAAAACTGTTTTTT. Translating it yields CAWSTGGEKLFF.

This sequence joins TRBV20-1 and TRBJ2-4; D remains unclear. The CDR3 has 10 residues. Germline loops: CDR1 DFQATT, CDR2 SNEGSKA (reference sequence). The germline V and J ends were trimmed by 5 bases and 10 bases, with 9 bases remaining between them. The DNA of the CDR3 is TGCAGTGCTTCGAAAGCTATTCAGTACTTC. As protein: CSASKAIQYF.

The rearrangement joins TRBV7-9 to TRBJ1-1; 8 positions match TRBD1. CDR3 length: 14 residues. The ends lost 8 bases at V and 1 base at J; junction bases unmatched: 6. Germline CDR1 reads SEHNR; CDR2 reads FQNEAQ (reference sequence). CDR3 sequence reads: CASVPGQGNTEAFF. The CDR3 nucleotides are TGTGCCAGCGTCCCTGGACAGGGGAACACTGAAGCTTTCTTT. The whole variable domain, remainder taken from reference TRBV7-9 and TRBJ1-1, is DTGVSQNPRHKITKRGQNVTFRCDPISEHNRLYWYRQTLGQGPEFLTYFQNEAQLEKSRLLSDRFSAERPKGSFSTLEIQRTEQGDSAMYLCASVPGQGNTEAFFGQGTRLTVV.